Listed below are T cell receptor beta chains from one sample, sequenced in a study of technical replicates of blood from several donors. Profiled with immunoSEQ multiplex PCR; TCRdb holds only in-frame clones, not every one. In the table there are 70,000 to 90,000 clones, over 85% of which are singletons. Sequencing was carried out using T cells isolated from PBMCs. The receptors were gathered from a human donor in good health. The conserved cysteine and the conserved F or W are not part of the CDR3 here. Fields, in order: clone size, CDR3 length, V gene, CDR3 protein. A clone size is listed for some rows: how often the clone was seen (once, few, many), or a class if it is expanded.

- 14 TRBV7-9 ASSLSDSGLGETQY
- 16 TRBV19 ASSPTRGRKRVYNEQF
few 16 TRBV7-6 ASSLGTGTFWSNQPQH
- 10 TRBV4-2 ASSRQIDEQF
- 15 TRBV13 ASSLVYGGADTDTQY
medium-sized 11 TRBV19 ASSISSNEKLF
- 17 TRBV5-1 ASSLAGTSGSSSYNEQF
- 13 TRBV5-1 ASSLESIQKDGYT
- 10 TRBV5-1 ASSLWPNEQF
- 14 TRBV5-6 ASSLAGLSGANVLT
- 15 TRBV7-9 ASSLRLTSAPGDTQY
- 13 TRBV30 AWSTRQGVGYGYT
- 15 TRBV19 ASQVGPTGGTKNIQY
- 10 TRBV10-3 AATGGEETQY
- 13 TRBV6-1 ASSVDRYSNQPQH
- 13 TRBV6-4 ASSDVGGQNYEQY
- 13 TRBV5-1 ASSFLGQGGGEQY
- 10 TRBV5-4 ASSAGLYGYT
- 14 TRBV4-2 ASSQGGLAQQETQY
- 12 TRBV12-5 ASGNPRFADTQY
- 13 TRBV19 ASSILAGRSYEQY
- 14 TRBV27 ASSSPSGSIADTQY